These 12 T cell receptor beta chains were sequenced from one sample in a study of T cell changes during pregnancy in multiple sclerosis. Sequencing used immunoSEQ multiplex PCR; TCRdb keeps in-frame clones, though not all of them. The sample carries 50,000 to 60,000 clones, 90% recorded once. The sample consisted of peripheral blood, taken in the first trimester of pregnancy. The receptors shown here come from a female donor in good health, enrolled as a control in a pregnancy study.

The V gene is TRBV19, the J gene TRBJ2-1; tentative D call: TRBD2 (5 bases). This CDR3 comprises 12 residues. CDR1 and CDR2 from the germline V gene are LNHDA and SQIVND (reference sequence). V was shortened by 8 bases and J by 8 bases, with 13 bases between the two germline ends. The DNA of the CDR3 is TGTGCCAGTTCGGGAAGGTTCGATGAGCAGTTCTTC. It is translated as CASSGRFDEQFF.

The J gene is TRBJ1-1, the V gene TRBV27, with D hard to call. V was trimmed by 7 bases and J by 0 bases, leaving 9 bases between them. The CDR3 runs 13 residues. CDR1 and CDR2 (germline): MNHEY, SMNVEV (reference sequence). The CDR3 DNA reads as TGTGCCAGCACCTACCGCCTGAACACTGAAGCTTTCTTT. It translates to CASTYRLNTEAFF.

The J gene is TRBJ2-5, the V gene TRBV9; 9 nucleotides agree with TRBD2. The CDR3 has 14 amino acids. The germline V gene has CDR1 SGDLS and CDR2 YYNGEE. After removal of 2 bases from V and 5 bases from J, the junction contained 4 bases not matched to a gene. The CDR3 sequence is CASSVRGGKETQYF. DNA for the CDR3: TGTGCCAGCAGCGTGCGGGGGGGCAAGGAGACCCAGTACTTC.

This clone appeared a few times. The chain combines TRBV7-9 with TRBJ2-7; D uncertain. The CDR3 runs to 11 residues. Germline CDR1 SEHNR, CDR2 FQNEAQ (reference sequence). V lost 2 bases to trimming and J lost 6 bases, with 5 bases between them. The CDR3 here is CASSLSFEQYF. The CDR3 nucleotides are TGTGCCAGCAGCTTAAGCTTCGAGCAGTACTTC.

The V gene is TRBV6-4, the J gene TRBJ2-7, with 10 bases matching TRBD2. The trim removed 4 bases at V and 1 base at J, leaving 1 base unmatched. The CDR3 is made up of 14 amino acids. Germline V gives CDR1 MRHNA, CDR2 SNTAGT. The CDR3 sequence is CASSGLAGSYEQYF. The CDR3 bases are TGTGCCAGCAGTGGACTAGCGGGTTCCTACGAGCAGTACTTC.

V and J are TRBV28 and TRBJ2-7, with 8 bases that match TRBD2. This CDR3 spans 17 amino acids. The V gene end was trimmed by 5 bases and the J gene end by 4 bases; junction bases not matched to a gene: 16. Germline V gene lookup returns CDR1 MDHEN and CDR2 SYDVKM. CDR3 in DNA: TGTGCCAGCAGTCGCGCTCGTTGGGAGACTAGCGCATACGAGCAGTACTTC. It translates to CASSRARWETSAYEQYF.

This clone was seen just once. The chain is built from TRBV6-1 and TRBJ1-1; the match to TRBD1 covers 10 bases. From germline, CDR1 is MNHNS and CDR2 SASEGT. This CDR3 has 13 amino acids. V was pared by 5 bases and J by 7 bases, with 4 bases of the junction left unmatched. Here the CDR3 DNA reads TGTGCCAGCAGTTCCCGGGACAGGGGTGAAGCTTTCTTT. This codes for CASSSRDRGEAFF.

CDR3 protein: CASSKEGAGANVLTF. The CDR3 DNA reads as TGTGCCAGCAGCAAAGAGGGGGCTGGGGCCAACGTCCTGACTTTC. The chain couples TRBV21-1 to TRBJ2-6; the DNA was not compared with TRBD1, the D call given in the table. TRBV21-1 is classified as a pseudogene. The CDR3 length is 15 residues.

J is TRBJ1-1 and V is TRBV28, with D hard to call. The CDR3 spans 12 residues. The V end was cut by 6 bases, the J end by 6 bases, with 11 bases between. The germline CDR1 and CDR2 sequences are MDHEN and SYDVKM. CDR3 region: CASSPLSAEAFF. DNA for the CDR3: TGTGCCAGCAGCCCGCTTTCGGCTGAAGCTTTCTTT.

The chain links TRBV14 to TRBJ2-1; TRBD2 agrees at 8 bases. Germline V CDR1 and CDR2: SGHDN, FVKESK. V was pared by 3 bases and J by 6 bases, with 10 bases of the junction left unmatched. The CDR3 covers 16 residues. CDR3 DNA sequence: TGTGCCAGCAGCCACCCCCTTTCGGGAGGGCTCAATGAGCAGTTCTTC. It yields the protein CASSHPLSGGLNEQFF.

CDR3 in amino acids: CASIMGVGYNEQFF. In DNA form, the CDR3 reads TGTGCCAGCATCATGGGCGTTGGGTACAATGAGCAGTTCTTC. This chain links TRBV2 with TRBJ2-1; D unresolved. This CDR3 comprises 14 residues. Germline V CDR1 and CDR2: SNHLY, FYNNEI. Trimming stripped 7 bases from V and 4 bases from J, with 14 bases between.

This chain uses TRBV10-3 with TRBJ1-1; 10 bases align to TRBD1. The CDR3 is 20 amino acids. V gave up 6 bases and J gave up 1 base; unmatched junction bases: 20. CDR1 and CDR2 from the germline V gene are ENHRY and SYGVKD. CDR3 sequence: CAIRSPGQGPAVGSNTEAFF. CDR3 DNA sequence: TGTGCCATCAGATCACCGGGACAGGGGCCCGCGGTGGGTTCGAACACTGAAGCTTTCTTT.